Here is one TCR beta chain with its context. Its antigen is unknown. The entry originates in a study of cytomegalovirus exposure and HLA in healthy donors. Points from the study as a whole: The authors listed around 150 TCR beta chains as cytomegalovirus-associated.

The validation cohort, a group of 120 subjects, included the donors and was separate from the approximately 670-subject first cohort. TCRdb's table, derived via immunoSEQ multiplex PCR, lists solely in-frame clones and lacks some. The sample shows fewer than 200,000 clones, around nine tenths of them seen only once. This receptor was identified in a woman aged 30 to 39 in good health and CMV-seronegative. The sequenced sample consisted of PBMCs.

Written as DNA, the CDR3 is TGTGCCAGCAGCTTGGCGGGGTCGCATGAGCAGTTCTTC. This sequence encodes CASSLAGSHEQFF. The rearrangement uses TRBV5-4 and TRBJ2-1; a weak D match, TRBD2 (5 bases). Germline V gene sequence: CDR1 SGHNT, CDR2 YYREEE (reference sequence). This CDR3 contains 13 residues. V was clipped by 0 bases and J by 8 bases, with 9 bases between them.